This T cell receptor beta chain was identified in a study of blood T cell repertoires in COVID-19. For the study at large: PBMCs, B-cell-depleted T cells, or T cells were the source of the cDNA or gDNA that made up the material.

Libraries were prepared by immunoSEQ multiplex PCR; TCRdb keeps only in-frame clonotypes and omits some of them. The data contain approximately 170,000 clones, approximately 86% of them singletons. Germline lookup yields CDR1 LNHDA and CDR2 SQIVND (reference sequence). The length of the CDR3 is 15 residues. Deletions cut 8 bases from V and 0 bases from J, with 16 bases between. The chain uses TRBV19 and TRBJ2-5; TRBD1 is a possible D gene (6 bases). The clonotype comes from an elderly woman in a cohort sampled during active or convalescent COVID-19. The source material was peripheral blood. CDR3 residues: CASSRGDTYQETQYF. In nucleotides, the CDR3 is TGTGCCAGTTCTCGAGGGGACACCTACCAAGAGACCCAGTACTTC.